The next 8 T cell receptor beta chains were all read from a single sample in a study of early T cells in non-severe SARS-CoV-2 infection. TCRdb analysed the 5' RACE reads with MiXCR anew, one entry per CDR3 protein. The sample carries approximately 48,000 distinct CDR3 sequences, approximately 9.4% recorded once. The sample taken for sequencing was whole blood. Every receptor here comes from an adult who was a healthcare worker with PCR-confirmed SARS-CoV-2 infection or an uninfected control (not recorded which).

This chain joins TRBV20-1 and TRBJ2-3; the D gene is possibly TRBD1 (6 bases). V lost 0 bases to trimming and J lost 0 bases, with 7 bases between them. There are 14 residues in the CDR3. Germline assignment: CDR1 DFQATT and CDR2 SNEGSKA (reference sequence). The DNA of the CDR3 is TGCAGTGCTAGAGAGGGGACAAGCACAGATACGCAGTATTTT. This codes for CSAREGTSTDTQYF.

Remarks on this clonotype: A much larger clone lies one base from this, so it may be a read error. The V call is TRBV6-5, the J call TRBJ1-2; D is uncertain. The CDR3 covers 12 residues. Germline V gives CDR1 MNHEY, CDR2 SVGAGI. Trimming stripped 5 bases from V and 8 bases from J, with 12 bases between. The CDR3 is CASSHKGSGYTF. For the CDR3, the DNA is TGTGCCAGCAGTCACAAGGGAAGCGGCTACACCTTC.

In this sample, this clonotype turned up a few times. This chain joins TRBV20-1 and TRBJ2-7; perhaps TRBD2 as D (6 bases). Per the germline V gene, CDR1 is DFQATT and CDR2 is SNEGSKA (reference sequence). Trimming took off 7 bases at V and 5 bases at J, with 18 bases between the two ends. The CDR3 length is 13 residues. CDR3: CSGGGTSADEQYF. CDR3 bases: TGCAGTGGAGGAGGGACCTCCGCTGACGAGCAGTACTTC.

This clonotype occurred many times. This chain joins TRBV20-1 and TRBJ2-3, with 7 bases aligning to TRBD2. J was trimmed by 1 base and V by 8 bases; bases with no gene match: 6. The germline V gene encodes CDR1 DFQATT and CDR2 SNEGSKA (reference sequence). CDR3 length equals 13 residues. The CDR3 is CSSRGVGTDTQYF. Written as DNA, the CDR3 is TGCAGTAGCCGGGGGGTTGGCACAGATACGCAGTATTTT.

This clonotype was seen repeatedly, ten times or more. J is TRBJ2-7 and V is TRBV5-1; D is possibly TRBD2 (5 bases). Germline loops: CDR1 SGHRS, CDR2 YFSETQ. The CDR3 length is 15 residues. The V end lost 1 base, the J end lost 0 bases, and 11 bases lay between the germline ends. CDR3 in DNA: TGCGCCAGCAGCTTGCTGGGCGGGCCCTCCTACGAGCAGTACTTC. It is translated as CASSLLGGPSYEQYF.

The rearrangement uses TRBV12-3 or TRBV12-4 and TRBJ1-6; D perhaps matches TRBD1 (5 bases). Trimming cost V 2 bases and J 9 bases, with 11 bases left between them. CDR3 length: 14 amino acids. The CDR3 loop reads CASSLSAGGSPLHF. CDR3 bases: TGTGCCAGCAGTTTATCCGCCGGGGGTTCACCCCTCCACTTT.

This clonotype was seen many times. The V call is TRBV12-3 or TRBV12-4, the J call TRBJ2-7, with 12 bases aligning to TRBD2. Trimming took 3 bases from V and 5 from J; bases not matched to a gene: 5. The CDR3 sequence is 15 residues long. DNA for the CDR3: TGTGCCAGCAGTTTCCTAGCGGGAGGGAAGGACGAGCAGTACTTC. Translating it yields CASSFLAGGKDEQYF.

CDR3 bases: TGTGCCAGCAGTTTCTGGCCGAATAAGCAGTATTTT. This encodes CASSFWPNKQYF. The chain uses TRBV27 and TRBJ2-3; no clear D. V gave up 3 bases and J gave up 11 bases, with 12 bases separating them. CDR1 and CDR2 (germline): MNHEY, SMNVEV (reference sequence). The CDR3 has 12 residues.